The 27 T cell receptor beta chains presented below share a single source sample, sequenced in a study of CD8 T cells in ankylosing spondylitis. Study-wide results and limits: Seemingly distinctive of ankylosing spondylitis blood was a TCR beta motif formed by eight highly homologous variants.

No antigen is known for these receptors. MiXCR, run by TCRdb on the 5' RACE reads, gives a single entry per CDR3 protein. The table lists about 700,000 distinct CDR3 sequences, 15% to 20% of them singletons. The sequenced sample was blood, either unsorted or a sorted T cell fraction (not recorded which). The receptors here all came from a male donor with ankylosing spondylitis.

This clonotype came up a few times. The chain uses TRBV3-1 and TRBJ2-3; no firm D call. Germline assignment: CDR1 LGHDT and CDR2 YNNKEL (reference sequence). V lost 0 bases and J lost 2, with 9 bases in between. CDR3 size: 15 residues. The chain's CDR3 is CASSQDLRNTDTQYF. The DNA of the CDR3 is TGTGCCAGCAGCCAAGATCTCCGGAACACAGATACGCAGTATTTT.

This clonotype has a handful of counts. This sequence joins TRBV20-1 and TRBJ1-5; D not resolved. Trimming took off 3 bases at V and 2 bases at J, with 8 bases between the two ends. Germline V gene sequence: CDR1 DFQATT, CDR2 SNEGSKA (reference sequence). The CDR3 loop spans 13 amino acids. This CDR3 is CSASKDGNQPQHF. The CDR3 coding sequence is TGCAGTGCTAGTAAGGACGGCAATCAGCCCCAGCATTTT.

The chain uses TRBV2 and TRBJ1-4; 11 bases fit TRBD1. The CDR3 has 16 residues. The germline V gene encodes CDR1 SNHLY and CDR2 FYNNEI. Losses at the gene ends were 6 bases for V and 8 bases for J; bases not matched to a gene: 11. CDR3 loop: CASRPGQGAVWEKLFF. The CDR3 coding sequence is TGTGCCAGCAGACCCGGACAGGGGGCGGTATGGGAAAAACTGTTTTTT.

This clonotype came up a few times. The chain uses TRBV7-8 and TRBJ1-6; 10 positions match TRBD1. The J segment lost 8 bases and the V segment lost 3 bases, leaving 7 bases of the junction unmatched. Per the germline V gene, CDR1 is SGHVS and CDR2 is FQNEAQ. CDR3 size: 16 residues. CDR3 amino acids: CASSFTGTGDYSPLHF. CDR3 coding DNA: TGTGCCAGCAGCTTTACCGGGACAGGGGATTATTCACCCCTCCACTTT. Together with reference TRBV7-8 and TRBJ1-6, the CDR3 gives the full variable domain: GAGVSQSPRYKVAKRGQDVALRCDPISGHVSLFWYQQALGQGPEFLTYFQNEAQLDKSGLPSDRFFAERPEGSVSTLKIQRTQQEDSAVYLCASSFTGTGDYSPLHFGNGTRLTVT.

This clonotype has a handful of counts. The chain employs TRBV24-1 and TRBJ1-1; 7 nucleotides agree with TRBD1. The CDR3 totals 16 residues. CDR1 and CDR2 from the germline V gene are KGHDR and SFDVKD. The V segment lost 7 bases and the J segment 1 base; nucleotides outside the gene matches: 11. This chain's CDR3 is CATSDSTRTGNTEAFF. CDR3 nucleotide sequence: TGTGCCACCAGCGACTCCACCCGGACAGGGAACACTGAAGCTTTCTTT.

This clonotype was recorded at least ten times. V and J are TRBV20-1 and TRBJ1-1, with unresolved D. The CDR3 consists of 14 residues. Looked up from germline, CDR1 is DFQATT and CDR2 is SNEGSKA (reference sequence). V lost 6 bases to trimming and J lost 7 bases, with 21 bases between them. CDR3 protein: CSAPLGRVFDEAFF. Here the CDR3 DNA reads TGCAGTGCCCCCTTAGGGAGGGTGTTCGATGAAGCTTTCTTT.

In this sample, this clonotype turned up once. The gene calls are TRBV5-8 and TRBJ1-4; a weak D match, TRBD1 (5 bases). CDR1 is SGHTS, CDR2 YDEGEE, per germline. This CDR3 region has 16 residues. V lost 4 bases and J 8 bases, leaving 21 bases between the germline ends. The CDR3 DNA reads TGTGCCAGCAGCCCTGGGACGTCAGGGCCGAACGAAAAACTGTTTTTT. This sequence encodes CASSPGTSGPNEKLFF. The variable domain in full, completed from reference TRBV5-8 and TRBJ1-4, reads EAGVTQSPTHLIKTRGQQATLRCSPISGHTSVYWYQQALGLGLQFLLWYDEGEERNRGNFPPRFSGRQFPNYSSELNVNALELEDSALYLCASSPGTSGPNEKLFFGSGTQLSVL.

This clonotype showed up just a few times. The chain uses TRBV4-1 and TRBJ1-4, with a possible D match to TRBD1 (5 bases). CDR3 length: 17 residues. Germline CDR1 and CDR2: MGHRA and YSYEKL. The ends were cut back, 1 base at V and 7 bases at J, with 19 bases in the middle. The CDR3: CASSQGPSGGGSEKLFF. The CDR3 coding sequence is TGCGCCAGCAGCCAAGGTCCGTCCGGGGGAGGTAGTGAAAAACTGTTTTTT.

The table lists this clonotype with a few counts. Here the CDR3 DNA reads TGCAGTGCATATGAAAGCGGGCGCTCCTACAATGAGCAGTTCTTC. This encodes CSAYESGRSYNEQFF. The J gene is TRBJ2-1, the V gene TRBV20-1; D perhaps matches TRBD2 (6 bases). Germline CDR1 reads DFQATT; CDR2 reads SNEGSKA (reference sequence). V gave up 6 bases and J gave up 0 bases, with 15 bases separating them. The CDR3 length is 15 residues.

The CDR3 protein is CASSGGSGSPLETQYF. DNA of the CDR3: TGTGCCAGCAGCGGGGGTAGCGGGAGCCCTCTGGAGACCCAGTACTTC. The chain links TRBV2 to TRBJ2-5; TRBD2 matches at 9 bases. In germline, CDR1 is SNHLY, CDR2 FYNNEI. J lost 5 bases, V lost 6 bases, and 13 bases had no gene match. This CDR3 has 16 amino acids.

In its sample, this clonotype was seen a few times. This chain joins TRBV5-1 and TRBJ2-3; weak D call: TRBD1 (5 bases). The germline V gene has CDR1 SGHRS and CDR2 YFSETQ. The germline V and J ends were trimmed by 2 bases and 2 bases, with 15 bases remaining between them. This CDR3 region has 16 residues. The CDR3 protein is CASSFDVGAFTDTQYF. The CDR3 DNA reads TGCGCCAGCAGCTTTGATGTAGGGGCTTTCACAGATACGCAGTATTTT.

In nucleotides, the CDR3 is TGTGCCAGCAGCTTATTAACCGTCGGGAGGGACCCAGAGACCCAGTACTTC. Its protein product is CASSLLTVGRDPETQYF. The V call is TRBV7-2, the J call TRBJ2-5; 8 bases are shared with TRBD2. Per the germline V gene, CDR1 is SGHTA and CDR2 is FQGNSA. V gave up 2 bases and J gave up 4 bases; unmatched junction bases: 12. This CDR3 is built from 17 residues.

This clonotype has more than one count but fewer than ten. The chain's CDR3 is CASSLYLLAGAYEQYF. For the CDR3, the DNA is TGTGCCAGCAGCCTGTACCTACTAGCGGGGGCATACGAGCAGTACTTC. The rearrangement joins TRBV7-2 to TRBJ2-7; the match to TRBD2 covers 11 bases. Germline V CDR1 and CDR2: SGHTA, FQGNSA. CDR3 length: 16 residues. Trimming at V came to 5 bases and at J to 4 bases, leaving 10 bases not matched to a gene.

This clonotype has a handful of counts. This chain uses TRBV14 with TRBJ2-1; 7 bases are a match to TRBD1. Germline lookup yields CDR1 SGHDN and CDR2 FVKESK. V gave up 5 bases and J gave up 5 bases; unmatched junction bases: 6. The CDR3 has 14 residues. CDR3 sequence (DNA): TGTGCCAGCAGCGCCGGGACAGTCAACAATGAGCAGTTCTTC. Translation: CASSAGTVNNEQFF.

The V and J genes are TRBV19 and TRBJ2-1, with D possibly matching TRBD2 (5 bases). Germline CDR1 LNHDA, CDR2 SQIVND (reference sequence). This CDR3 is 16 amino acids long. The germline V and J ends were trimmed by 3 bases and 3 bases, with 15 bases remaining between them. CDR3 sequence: CASSMGAGLIYNEQFF. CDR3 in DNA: TGTGCCAGTAGTATGGGCGCGGGTCTCATCTACAATGAGCAGTTCTTC. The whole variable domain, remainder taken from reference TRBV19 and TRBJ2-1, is DGGITQSPKYLFRKEGQNVTLSCEQNLNHDAMYWYRQDPGQGLRLIYYSQIVNDFQKGDIAEGYSVSREKKESFPLTVTSAQKNPTAFYLCASSMGAGLIYNEQFFGPGTRLTVL.

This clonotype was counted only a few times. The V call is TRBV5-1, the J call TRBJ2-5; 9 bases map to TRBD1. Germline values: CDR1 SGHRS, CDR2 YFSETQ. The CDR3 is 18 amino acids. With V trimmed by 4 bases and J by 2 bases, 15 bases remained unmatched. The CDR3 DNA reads TGCGCCAGCAGCCCTACCGGGACAGGGTCCGGGAGGCAAGAGACCCAGTACTTC. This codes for CASSPTGTGSGRQETQYF.

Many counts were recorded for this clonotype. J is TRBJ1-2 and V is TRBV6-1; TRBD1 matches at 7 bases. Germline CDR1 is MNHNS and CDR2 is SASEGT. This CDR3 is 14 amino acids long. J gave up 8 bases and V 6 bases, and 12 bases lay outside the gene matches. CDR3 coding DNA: TGTGCCAGCAGGGGGGGGACAGACACGTCGGGCTACACCTTC. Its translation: CASRGGTDTSGYTF.

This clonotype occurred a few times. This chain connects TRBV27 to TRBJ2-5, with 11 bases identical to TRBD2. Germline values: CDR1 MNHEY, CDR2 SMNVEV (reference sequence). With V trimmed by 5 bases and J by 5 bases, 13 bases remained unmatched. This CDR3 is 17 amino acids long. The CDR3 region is CASSLRGSGRADETQYF. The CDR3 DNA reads TGTGCCAGCAGTCTCCGGGGTAGCGGGAGGGCCGATGAGACCCAGTACTTC.

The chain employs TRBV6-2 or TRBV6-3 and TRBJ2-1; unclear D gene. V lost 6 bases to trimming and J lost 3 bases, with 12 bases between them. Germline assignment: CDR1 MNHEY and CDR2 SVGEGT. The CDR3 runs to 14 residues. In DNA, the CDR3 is TGTGCCAGCAGGAAAGGGCAGGACTACAATGAGCAGTTCTTC. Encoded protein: CASRKGQDYNEQFF.

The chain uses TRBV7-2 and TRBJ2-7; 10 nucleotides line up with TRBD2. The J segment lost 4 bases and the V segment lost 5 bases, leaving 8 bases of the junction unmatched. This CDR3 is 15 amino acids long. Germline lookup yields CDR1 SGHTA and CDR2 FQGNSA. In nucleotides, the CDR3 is TGTGCCAGCAGCAACCTAGCGGGAGTTAGGTACGAGCAGTACTTC. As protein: CASSNLAGVRYEQYF.

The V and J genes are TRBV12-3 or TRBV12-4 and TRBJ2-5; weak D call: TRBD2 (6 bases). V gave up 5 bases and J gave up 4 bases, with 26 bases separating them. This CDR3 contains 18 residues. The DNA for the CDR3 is TGTGCCAGCAGTGGTTATGTTTTGGGAGGCGGGGTTAGAGAGACCCAGTACTTC. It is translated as CASSGYVLGGGVRETQYF.

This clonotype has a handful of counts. CDR3 residues: CASSLQFMNTEAFF. In DNA form, the CDR3 reads TGTGCCAGCAGCCTACAATTCATGAACACTGAAGCTTTCTTT. The genes are TRBV7-8 and TRBJ1-1; unclear D gene. CDR1 SGHVS and CDR2 FQNEAQ come from the germline V gene. The CDR3 covers 14 residues. Trimming removed 5 bases at V and 0 bases at J, with 10 bases between.

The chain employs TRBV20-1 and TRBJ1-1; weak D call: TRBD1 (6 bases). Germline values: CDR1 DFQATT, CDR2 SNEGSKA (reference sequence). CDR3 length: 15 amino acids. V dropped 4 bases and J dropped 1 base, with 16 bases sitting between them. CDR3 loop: CSATAEQGPNTEAFF. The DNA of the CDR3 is TGCAGTGCTACCGCAGAACAGGGACCGAACACTGAAGCTTTCTTT.

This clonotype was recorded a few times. Here the CDR3 reads CASSRGSPLNTDTQYF. The CDR3 DNA reads TGTGCCAGCAGTCGGGGCAGCCCCTTAAACACAGATACGCAGTATTTT. J is TRBJ2-3 and V is TRBV12-3 or TRBV12-4; D possibly uses TRBD1 or TRBD2 (5 bases each). V lost 5 bases and J 2 bases, leaving 17 bases between the germline ends. CDR3 length equals 16 residues.

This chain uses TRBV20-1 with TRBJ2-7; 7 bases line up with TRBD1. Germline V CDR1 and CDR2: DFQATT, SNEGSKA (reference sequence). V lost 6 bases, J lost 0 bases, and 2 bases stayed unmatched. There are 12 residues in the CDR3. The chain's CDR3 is CSAAGGSYEQYF. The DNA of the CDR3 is TGCAGTGCCGCAGGGGGCTCCTACGAGCAGTACTTC.

The CDR3: CASSFGSLADFSYNEQFF. The CDR3 DNA follows: TGTGCCAGCAGCTTTGGCAGTCTAGCGGACTTCTCCTACAATGAGCAGTTCTTC. V and J are TRBV5-6 and TRBJ2-1; 7 bases map to TRBD2. The CDR3 has 18 residues. J was trimmed by 0 bases and V by 2 bases; bases with no gene match: 11. Germline V CDR1 and CDR2: SGHDT, YYEEEE. Using reference TRBV5-6 and TRBJ2-1 for the parts outside the CDR3, the full variable domain is DAGVTQSPTHLIKTRGQQVTLRCSPKSGHDTVSWYQQALGQGPQFIFQYYEEEERQRGNFPDRFSGHQFPNYSSELNVNALLLGDSALYLCASSFGSLADFSYNEQFFGPGTRLTVL.

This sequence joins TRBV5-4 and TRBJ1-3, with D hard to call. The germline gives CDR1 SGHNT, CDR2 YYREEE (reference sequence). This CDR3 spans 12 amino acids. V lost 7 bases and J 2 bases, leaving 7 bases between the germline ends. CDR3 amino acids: CASSGTGNTIYF. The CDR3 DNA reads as TGTGCCAGCTCCGGGACTGGAAACACCATATATTTT.